The text below deals with one T cell receptor (beta chain). The data originate from a study of T cell responses to AZD1222 COVID-19 vaccine. The germline V gene encodes CDR1 SNHLY and CDR2 FYNNEI. V trimming: 6 bases; J trimming: 6 bases; junction bases outside the gene matches: 4. This CDR3 is 13 amino acids long. Sequencing was performed with immunoSEQ multiplex PCR; in TCRdb, only in-frame clones are kept and a portion is missing. The repertoire has approximately 110,000 clones, over 75% of them found once; the top ten carry roughly 1.3%. The sequencing here drew on peripheral blood, taken on day 0 of AZD1222 vaccination. The clonotype originates from an adult in good health. The rearrangement uses TRBV2 and TRBJ2-1; TRBD2 aligns across 8 bases. The chain's CDR3 is CASRGLGGNEQFF. DNA of the CDR3: TGTGCCAGCAGGGGACTAGGGGGCAATGAGCAGTTCTTC. Full variable domain (remainder filled in from reference TRBV2 and TRBJ2-1): EPEVTQTPSHQVTQMGQEVILRCVPISNHLYFYWYRQILGQKVEFLVSFYNNEISEKSEIFDDQFSVERPDGSNFTLKIRSTKLEDSAMYFCASRGLGGNEQFFGPGTRLTVL.